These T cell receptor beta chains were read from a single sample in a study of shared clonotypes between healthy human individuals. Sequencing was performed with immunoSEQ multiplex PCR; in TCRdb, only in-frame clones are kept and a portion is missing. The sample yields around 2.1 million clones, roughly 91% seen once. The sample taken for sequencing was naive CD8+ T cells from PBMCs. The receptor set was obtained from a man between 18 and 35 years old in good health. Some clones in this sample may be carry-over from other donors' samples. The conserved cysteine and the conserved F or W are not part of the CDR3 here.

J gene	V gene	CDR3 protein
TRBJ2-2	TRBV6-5	ASSWQGENTGELF
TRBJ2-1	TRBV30	AWSMGGYHSYNEQF
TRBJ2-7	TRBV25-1	ASSEWDRDYEQY
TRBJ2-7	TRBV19	ASSIGRTVGSYEQY
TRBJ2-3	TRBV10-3	AISEKTSGRGTDTQY
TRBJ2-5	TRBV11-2	ASSSLATSGEETQY
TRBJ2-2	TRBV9	ASSPNTGGGTGELF
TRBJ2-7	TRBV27	ASSLRKKASPSYEQY
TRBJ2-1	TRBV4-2	ASSHLDEQF
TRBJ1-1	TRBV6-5	ASSTGLVNTEAF
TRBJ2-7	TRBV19	ASSIGMGTYEQY
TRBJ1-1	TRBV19	ASSPPGGSGTEAF
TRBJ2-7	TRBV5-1	ASSLGRDYEQY
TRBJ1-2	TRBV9	ASSANPQGVSYGYT
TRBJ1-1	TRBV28	ASIGSQWGTEAF
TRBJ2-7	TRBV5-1	ASSLMGGSPSYEQY
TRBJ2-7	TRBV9	ASSTGTGGAYEQY
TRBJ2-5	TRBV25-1	ASRQETQY
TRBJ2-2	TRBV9	ASSPPSGSSGELF
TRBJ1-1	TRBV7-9	ASSFTGVGTEAF
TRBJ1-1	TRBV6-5	ASRLQFVGTEAF
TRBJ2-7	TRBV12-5	ASAVWGREQY
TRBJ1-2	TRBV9	ASSATRTGGSRGYT
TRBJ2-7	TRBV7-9	ASSSGDSYEQY
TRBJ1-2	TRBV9	ASSLGTGSSDGYT
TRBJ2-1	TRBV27	ASSLLPRDTTNEQF
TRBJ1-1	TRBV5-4	ASSARGRAAEAF
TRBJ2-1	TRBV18	ASSEDRSSNEQF
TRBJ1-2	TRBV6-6	ASNPRITGEDGYT
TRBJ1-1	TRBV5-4	ASSLERGRPEAF
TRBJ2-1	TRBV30	ASNEVRGNEQF
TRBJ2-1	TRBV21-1	ASTTGTVIPNEQF
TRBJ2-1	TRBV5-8	ASSSLAGVHNEQF
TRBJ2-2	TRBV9	ASSPTSGRAGELF
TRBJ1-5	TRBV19	ASTSQGAWQPQH
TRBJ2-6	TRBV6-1	ASLRSASGANVLT
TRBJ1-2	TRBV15	ATSSRWGGGGYT
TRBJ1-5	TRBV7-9	ASSFHDWPQH
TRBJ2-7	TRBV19	ASSARGTGLYEQY
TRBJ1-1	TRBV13	ASSKDRGTEAF
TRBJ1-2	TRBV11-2	ASSLGGSGGYT
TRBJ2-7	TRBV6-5	ASSPGSYEQY
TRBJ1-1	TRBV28	ASSPGRRMNTEAF
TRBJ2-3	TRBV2	ASWGGVGTDTQY
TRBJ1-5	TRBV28	ASSLRGLNQPQH
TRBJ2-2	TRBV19	ASSISISGPGELF
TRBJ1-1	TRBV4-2	ASSQKYGGIEAF
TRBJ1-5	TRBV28	ASRMGTGNNQPQH
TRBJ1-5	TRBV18	ASSRGRESNQPQH
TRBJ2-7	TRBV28	ASREFPQGTHEQY
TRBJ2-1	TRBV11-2	ASSIGLALGQF
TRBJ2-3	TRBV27	ASSPREGGYTQY
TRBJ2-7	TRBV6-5	ASSYFLTGSEQY
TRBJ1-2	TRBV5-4	ASSSGLAGGYT